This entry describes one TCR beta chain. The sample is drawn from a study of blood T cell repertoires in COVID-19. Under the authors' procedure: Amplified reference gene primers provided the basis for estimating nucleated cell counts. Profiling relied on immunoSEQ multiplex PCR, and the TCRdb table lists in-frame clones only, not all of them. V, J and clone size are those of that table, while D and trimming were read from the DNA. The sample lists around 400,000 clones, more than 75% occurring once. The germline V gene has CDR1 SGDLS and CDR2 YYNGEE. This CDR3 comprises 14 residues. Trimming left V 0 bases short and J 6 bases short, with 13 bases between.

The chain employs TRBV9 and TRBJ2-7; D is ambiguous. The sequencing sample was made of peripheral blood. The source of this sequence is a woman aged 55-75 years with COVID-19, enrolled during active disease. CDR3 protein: CASSVVPSSSEQYF. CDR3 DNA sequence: TGTGCCAGCAGCGTAGTTCCCTCGTCTTCCGAGCAGTACTTC.